This paragraph reports one T cell receptor (beta chain). Its antigen is still unknown. The sample comes from a study of vaccination and CD4 T cells after COVID-19. Study summary: The cells were exposed to overlapping spike peptides originating from SARS-CoV-2, HCoV-NL63, HCoV-OC43 and HCoV-229E for stimulation. Control cultures received a CEFX pool, an HIV-1 Nef pool, or no peptide.

Study-wide findings and caveats: Detection of a median around 85% of reactive clones in convalescent patients was confined to the period after vaccination.

This CDR3 spans 17 amino acids. Trimming took 3 bases from V and 6 from J, leaving 26 bases between them. CDR1 and CDR2 (germline): DFQATT, SNEGSKA (reference sequence). The Oncomine TCR Beta short-read assay sequenced DNA from cultured CD4+ T cells. TCRdb reprocessed the PCR reads via MiXCR and lists one record per CDR3 protein. Of 20,000 to 30,000 distinct CDR3 sequences detected, less than 65% appear once; the ten largest clones hold approximately 5.4%. Treatment reported: roughly 11-day PBMC culture with coronavirus spike peptide pools or control peptides (ViraFEST assay). After 10 days of culture, CD4+ T cells were negatively selected.

Sample: CD4+ T cells from blood, cultured in vitro. The TCR comes from a human donor who had recovered from COVID-19. The gene calls are TRBV20-1 and TRBJ1-2; D call uncertain. CDR3 sequence (DNA): TGCAGTGCTAGCGATCGTCTATGGTCCGTTACTACCGATGGCTACACCTTC. It specifies CSASDRLWSVTTDGYTF.